The 27 T cell receptor beta chains listed next were all sequenced from one sample in a study of somatic mutations in cytotoxic T cells in rheumatoid arthritis. The method was immunoSEQ multiplex PCR; TCRdb's version includes in-frame clones alone and lacks a portion of them. The sample contains some 27,000 clones, roughly 69% of which appear only once. Sequenced material: CD8+ T cells sorted from blood. The source of these receptors is a woman between 18 and 29 years old in good health.

This clone has only a few counts. The V call is TRBV5-8, the J call TRBJ2-7; TRBD2 agrees at 8 bases. In germline, CDR1 is SGHTS, CDR2 YDEGEE. This CDR3 contains 15 residues. The V segment lost 3 bases and the J segment 6 bases; nucleotides outside the gene matches: 11. In nucleotides, the CDR3 is TGTGCCAGCAGCTCCTTCGCGGGGGGCCGTCTCGAGCAGTACGTC. Translating it yields CASSSFAGGRLEQYV.

The gene calls are TRBV2 and TRBJ2-5, with TRBD2 as a possible D gene (6 bases). The CDR3 is 11 amino acids. V gave up 6 bases and J gave up 9 bases, with 11 bases separating them. The germline V gene encodes CDR1 SNHLY and CDR2 FYNNEI. The CDR3 here is CASSRGGAQYF. CDR3 sequence (DNA): TGTGCCAGCAGCCGGGGCGGGGCCCAGTACTTC.

This clone was recorded once. One end of the junction varies from germline; a read error may be responsible. V is TRBV28 and J is TRBJ2-1; 8 bases are a match to TRBD2. CDR1 and CDR2 (germline): MDHEN, SYDVKM. The CDR3 has 14 amino acids. The CDR3 DNA reads TGTGCCTCGTCGGGGGGGAGGCCCTACGATGAGCAGTTCTTC. Protein product: CASSGGRPYDEQFF.

The V gene is TRBV27, the J gene TRBJ2-1, with TRBD2 identical over 7 bases. Germline CDR1 is MNHEY and CDR2 is SMNVEV (reference sequence). V shed 3 bases, J shed 9 bases, and the junction held 8 bases outside the gene matches. The length of the CDR3 is 14 residues. The CDR3 loop is CASSFTGTTGEQFF. CDR3 DNA: TGTGCCAGCAGTTTTACCGGGACTACGGGTGAGCAGTTCTTC.

The CDR3 DNA reads as TGTGCCAGCAGCCGGGGGGCGGCAGACGGTCAGCCCCAGCATTTT. This codes for CASSRGAADGQPQHF. The rearrangement links TRBV7-9 to TRBJ1-5; D perhaps matches TRBD1 (6 bases). CDR3 length: 15 residues. Trimming cost V 5 bases and J 6 bases, with 17 bases left between them. Germline V gives CDR1 SEHNR, CDR2 FQNEAQ (reference sequence).

This clone is labeled medium-sized. V and J are TRBV28 and TRBJ1-1, with 11 bases aligning to TRBD1. Losses at the gene ends were 7 bases for V and 3 bases for J; bases not matched to a gene: 4. Per germline, CDR1 MDHEN and CDR2 SYDVKM. The CDR3 loop spans 14 amino acids. CDR3 region: CASMGQGGDTEAFF. CDR3 in DNA: TGTGCCAGCATGGGACAGGGGGGAGACACTGAAGCTTTCTTT.

The rearrangement joins TRBV28 to TRBJ2-1; 9 positions match TRBD1. The CDR3 has 15 residues. From germline, CDR1 is MDHEN and CDR2 SYDVKM. Trimming took 7 bases from V and 9 from J; bases not matched to a gene: 13. CDR3 coding DNA: TGTGCCAGCACGGGCGGGGACAGGGCCTATGGTGAGCAGTTCTTC. It encodes CASTGGDRAYGEQFF.

This clone occurred a few times. This chain uses TRBV4-1 with TRBJ1-5; weak D call: TRBD1 (6 bases). Per the germline V gene, CDR1 is MGHRA and CDR2 is YSYEKL. This CDR3 has 15 amino acids. V was trimmed by 1 base and J by 5 bases, leaving 12 bases between them. The CDR3 spells CASSQVQGGHQPQHF. DNA of the CDR3: TGCGCCAGCAGCCAAGTCCAAGGGGGTCATCAGCCCCAGCATTTT.

The chain has TRBV9 and TRBJ2-3, with 7 bases matching TRBD2. Trimming at V came to 4 bases and at J to 4 bases, leaving 6 bases not matched to a gene. Germline V gives CDR1 SGDLS, CDR2 YYNGEE. CDR3 size: 14 residues. CDR3 bases: TGTGCCAGCAGCACTAGCGTGGGGGCAGATACGCAGTATTTT. Its protein product is CASSTSVGADTQYF.

V is TRBV27 and J is TRBJ2-1, with D possibly being TRBD1 (6 bases). Germline V gene data show CDR1 as MNHEY and CDR2 as SMNVEV (reference sequence). Trimming removed 6 bases at V and 1 base at J, with 16 bases between. CDR3 length equals 16 residues. This CDR3 is CASSPRAGASYNEQFF. CDR3 coding DNA: TGTGCCAGCAGCCCCAGGGCAGGGGCGTCCTACAATGAGCAGTTCTTC.

The chain combines TRBV19 with TRBJ1-5; a possible D gene is TRBD1 (5 bases). The CDR3 is 13 residues long. Germline V gene data show CDR1 as LNHDA and CDR2 as SQIVND (reference sequence). Trimming shortened V by 8 bases and J by 5 bases, and 13 bases separated the two germline ends. CDR3 in amino acids: CASGKTGDQPQHF. The CDR3 DNA reads TGTGCCAGTGGGAAGACGGGGGATCAGCCCCAGCATTTT.

This chain joins TRBV13 and TRBJ2-5, with D perhaps matching TRBD1 (5 bases). The CDR3 is 11 residues long. Trimming shortened V by 8 bases and J by 5 bases, and 9 bases separated the two germline ends. The germline gives CDR1 PRHDT, CDR2 FYEKMQ (reference sequence). The DNA of the CDR3 is TGTGCCAGCGGGGCCGGGGAGACCCAGTACTTC. Translated, it gives CASGAGETQYF.

This chain joins TRBV28 and TRBJ2-1; 12 bases are shared with TRBD1. The CDR3 runs to 18 residues. V lost 6 bases to trimming and J lost 1 base; unmatched junction nucleotides: 10. Germline values: CDR1 MDHEN, CDR2 SYDVKM. The CDR3 loop reads CASSLGQGAPSSYNEQFF. CDR3 DNA: TGTGCCAGCAGCCTGGGACAGGGGGCCCCCTCTTCCTACAATGAGCAGTTCTTC. Supplemented by reference TRBV28 and TRBJ2-1, the full variable domain reads DVKVTQSSRYLVKRTGEKVFLECVQDMDHENMFWYRQDPGLGLRLIYFSYDVKMKEKGDIPEGYSVSREKKERFSLILESASTNQTSMYLCASSLGQGAPSSYNEQFFGPGTRLTVL.

The sample holds one count of this clone. This chain's CDR3 is CASSRTLNTEAFF. The DNA for the CDR3 is TGCGCCAGCAGCCGAACACTGAACACTGAAGCTTTCTTT. The chain has TRBV4-1 and TRBJ1-1; D not certain. The CDR3 contains 13 residues. V was trimmed by 4 bases and J by 0 bases, leaving 6 bases between them. Germline CDR1 MGHRA, CDR2 YSYEKL.

The chain carries TRBV2 and TRBJ2-5; D is tentatively TRBD1 or TRBD2 (5 bases each). CDR1 is SNHLY and CDR2 is FYNNEI in the germline V gene. Trimming stripped 4 bases from V and 7 bases from J, with 19 bases between. The CDR3 loop spans 15 amino acids. The DNA for the CDR3 is TGTGCCAGCAGTGTAACCGGGACCGCACTTTGGACCCAGTACTTC. Protein sequence: CASSVTGTALWTQYF.

This sequence joins TRBV11-2 and TRBJ2-7, with a weak D call TRBD2 (5 bases). This CDR3 region has 15 residues. V shed 6 bases and J shed 7 bases, with 22 bases lying between them. The germline V gene encodes CDR1 SGHAT and CDR2 FQNNGV. The DNA of the CDR3 is TGTGCCAGCAGTACCCTACTAGACCCCTCACGGGAGCAGTACTTC. Translating gives CASSTLLDPSREQYF. Supplemented by reference TRBV11-2 and TRBJ2-7, the full variable domain reads EAGVAQSPRYKIIEKRQSVAFWCNPISGHATLYWYQQILGQGPKLLIQFQNNGVVDDSQLPKDRFSAERLKGVDSTLKIQPAKLEDSAVYLCASSTLLDPSREQYFGPGTRLTVT.

V gene TRBV27 combines with J gene TRBJ2-2, with TRBD2 matching over 11 bases. The CDR3 spans 16 residues. V lost 2 bases and J lost 6; bases outside the gene matches: 5. Germline CDR1 and CDR2: MNHEY and SMNVEV (reference sequence). The CDR3 DNA reads TGTGCCAGCAGTTTACTCCCTAGCGGGAGGCCCGGGGAGCTGTTTTTT. This sequence encodes CASSLLPSGRPGELFF.

The gene calls are TRBV29-1 and TRBJ2-5, with D perhaps being TRBD1 or TRBD2 (6 bases each). Trimming removed 2 bases from V and 7 bases from J, with 23 bases in between. Germline V gene data show CDR1 as SQVTM and CDR2 as ANQGSEA. The CDR3 contains 16 residues. The CDR3 DNA is TGCAGCGTTGAAATGGGGGGCAGCGCAGGCAAATGGACCCAGTACTTC. Translated: CSVEMGGSAGKWTQYF.

This clone was seen a handful of times. The J gene is TRBJ1-2, the V gene TRBV10-3, with no clear D. Germline CDR1 is ENHRY and CDR2 is SYGVKD. This CDR3 spans 13 amino acids. Deletions cut 0 bases from V and 3 bases from J, with 5 bases between. In DNA, the CDR3 is TGTGCCATCAGTGAGTCACAAGACTATGGCTACACCTTC. Translated: CAISESQDYGYTF.

J is TRBJ2-3 and V is TRBV7-6, with D possibly being TRBD1 or TRBD2 (5 bases each). Germline-derived CDR1 and CDR2 are SGHVS and FNYEAQ. The CDR3 is 15 residues long. Trimming removed 1 base from V and 0 bases from J, with 8 bases in between. The CDR3 sequence is CASSLGGRSTDTQYF. Here the CDR3 DNA reads TGTGCCAGCAGCTTAGGGGGGAGAAGCACAGATACGCAGTATTTT.

By proportion, this clone is medium-sized (0.01 to 0.1%). This chain links TRBV20-1 with TRBJ2-1; D is undetermined. The V gene lost 0 bases and the J gene lost 10 bases, with 7 bases spanning the gap. The CDR3 consists of 11 residues. Germline-derived CDR1 and CDR2 are DFQATT and SNEGSKA (reference sequence). The CDR3 coding sequence is TGCAGTGCTAGAGATAGCCAAGAGCAGTTCTTC. It is translated as CSARDSQEQFF.

V gene TRBV28 combines with J gene TRBJ2-7; the match to TRBD2 covers 7 bases. Germline V lookup: CDR1 MDHEN, CDR2 SYDVKM. This CDR3 has 16 amino acids. The V gene end was trimmed by 8 bases and the J gene end by 2 bases; junction bases not matched to a gene: 15. CDR3 amino acids: CASATRGKGPAYEQYF. The DNA for the CDR3 is TGTGCCAGCGCCACGCGGGGGAAGGGGCCTGCCTACGAGCAGTACTTC.

V gene TRBV14 combines with J gene TRBJ2-7; D unclear. Trimming took 4 bases from V and 3 from J, leaving 10 bases between them. This CDR3 contains 13 residues. Looked up from germline, CDR1 is SGHDN and CDR2 is FVKESK. The CDR3 reads CASSRLVLYEQYF. The CDR3 DNA reads as TGTGCCAGCAGCCGCCTGGTCCTCTACGAGCAGTACTTC.

The chain is built from TRBV7-8 and TRBJ2-1; D may be TRBD1 (6 bases). CDR3 length: 16 residues. Germline V gene data show CDR1 as SGHVS and CDR2 as FQNEAQ. V was shortened by 1 base and J by 0 bases, with 10 bases between the two germline ends. The CDR3 region is CASSLGTASSYNEQFF. The CDR3 region has the DNA TGTGCCAGCAGCTTAGGGACAGCAAGCTCCTACAATGAGCAGTTCTTC.

This sequence joins TRBV20-1 and TRBJ1-2; no definite D call. Germline V gives CDR1 DFQATT, CDR2 SNEGSKA (reference sequence). Trimming took 4 bases from V and 4 from J, leaving 1 base between them. The CDR3 totals 9 residues. The CDR3 DNA reads TGCAGTGCTACCTATGGCTACACCTTC. Its translation is CSATYGYTF.

The chain uses TRBV10-3 and TRBJ1-1, with 7 nucleotides matching TRBD1. V dropped 6 bases and J dropped 7; count of bases not matched to a gene: 5. Germline V CDR1 and CDR2: ENHRY, SYGVKD. This CDR3 contains 12 residues. In nucleotides, the CDR3 is TGTGCCATCAGGGGGACAGAGGATGAAGCTTTCTTT. It codes for CAIRGTEDEAFF.

This rearrangement joins TRBV7-3 to TRBJ2-2; the match to TRBD2 covers 10 bases. V shed 1 base and J 1 base; nucleotides not matched to a gene: 6. This CDR3 region has 18 residues. Germline loops: CDR1 SGHTA, CDR2 FQGTGA. The CDR3 DNA follows: TGTGCCAGCAGCTTAATCGGGCTAGCGGGGGAGAACACCGGGGAGCTGTTTTTT. It codes for CASSLIGLAGENTGELFF.